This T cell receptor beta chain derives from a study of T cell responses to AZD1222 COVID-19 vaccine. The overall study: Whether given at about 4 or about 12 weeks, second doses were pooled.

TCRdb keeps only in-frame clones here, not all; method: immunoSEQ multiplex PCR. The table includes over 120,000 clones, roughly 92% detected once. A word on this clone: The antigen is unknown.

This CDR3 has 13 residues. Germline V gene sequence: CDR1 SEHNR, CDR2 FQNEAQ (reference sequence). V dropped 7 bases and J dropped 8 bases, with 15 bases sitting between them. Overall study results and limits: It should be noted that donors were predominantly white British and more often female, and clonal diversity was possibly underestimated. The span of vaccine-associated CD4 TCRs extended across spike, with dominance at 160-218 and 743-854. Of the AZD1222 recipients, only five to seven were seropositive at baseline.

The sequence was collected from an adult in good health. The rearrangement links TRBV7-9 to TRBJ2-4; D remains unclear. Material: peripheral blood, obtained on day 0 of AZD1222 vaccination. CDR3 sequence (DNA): TGTGCCAGCACCACGGACGGAAGTTACATTCAGTACTTC. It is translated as CASTTDGSYIQYF.